This T cell receptor (beta chain) was captured in a study of T cell repertoires in cytomegalovirus infection. The CDR3 runs to 19 residues. V was clipped by 5 bases and J by 0 bases; unmatched bases: 12. TCRdb analysed the reads with MiXCR anew, one entry per CDR3 protein. The sample consists of around 900,000 distinct CDR3 sequences, about a third of them appearing once. For this clonotype: What it recognizes is unknown.

The rearrangement uses TRBV12-3 or TRBV12-4 and TRBJ2-6, with TRBD2 matching over 8 bases. The sequencing here drew on cultured CD8+ T cells from PBMCs, taken from culture after CMV antigen stimulation. This receptor was obtained from a human donor in good health (CMV status not recorded). Some clones in this sample may be carry-over from other donors' samples. DNA of the CDR3: TGTGCCAGCAGTCCACATCACGGGGGGGCCCCCTCTGGGGCCAACGTCCTGACTTTC. Translating it yields CASSPHHGGAPSGANVLTF.